Following are 30 T cell receptor beta chains from one sample sequenced in a study of blood T cell repertoires in COVID-19. Clones were read by immunoSEQ multiplex PCR, and TCRdb kept only the in-frame ones, dropping some. This sample has more than 100,000 clones; over 80% occur once, and the top ten carry 25% to 30%. Material for sequencing was peripheral blood. These receptors were obtained from a woman in her sixties or seventies with acute or convalescent COVID-19.

V is TRBV18 and J is TRBJ2-2, with TRBD1 as a possible D gene (5 bases). The germline gives CDR1 KGHSH, CDR2 LQKENI. V was shortened by 4 bases and J by 2 bases, with 11 bases between the two germline ends. CDR3 length equals 15 residues. This chain's CDR3 is CASSLGQKNTGELFF. DNA of the CDR3: TGTGCCAGCTCACTGGGGCAGAAAAACACCGGGGAGCTGTTTTTT.

As for this clone: Other DNA sequences of this sample code for an identical CDR3. The chain links TRBV7-9 to TRBJ1-2; D remains ambiguous. Trimming took off 5 bases at V and 4 bases at J, with 14 bases between the two ends. The CDR3 is 14 residues long. CDR1 is SEHNR, CDR2 FQNEAQ, per germline (reference sequence). The CDR3 coding sequence is TGTGCCAGCAGCCTGGGAGGGTTGGGCTATGGCTACACCTTC. It specifies CASSLGGLGYGYTF.

The chain carries TRBV5-5 and TRBJ2-1, with D perhaps matching TRBD2 (6 bases). V lost 2 bases to trimming and J lost 2 bases, with 17 bases between them. Germline V gene sequence: CDR1 SGHKS, CDR2 YYEKEE (reference sequence). The CDR3 is made up of 17 amino acids. The chain's CDR3 is CASSLLPGLSTYNEQFF. The CDR3 DNA reads as TGTGCCAGCAGCTTACTCCCGGGACTGTCAACCTACAATGAGCAGTTCTTC.

The J gene is TRBJ2-7, the V gene TRBV3-1 (or the pseudogene TRBV3-2); 7 bases match TRBD1. The germline CDR1 and CDR2 sequences are LGHDT and YNNKEL (reference sequence). The CDR3 is made up of 13 amino acids. J was trimmed by 3 bases and V by 4 bases; bases with no gene match: 3. In nucleotides, the CDR3 is TGTGCCAGCAGCCGGGGACAGATCTACGAGCAGTACTTC. Translating it yields CASSRGQIYEQYF.

CDR3 loop: CASSQDLIGQGVTDTQYF. The CDR3, as DNA: TGTGCCAGCAGCCAAGATCTCATCGGACAGGGGGTCACAGATACGCAGTATTTT. This chain uses TRBV14 with TRBJ2-3; 10 positions match TRBD1. J gave up 2 bases and V 0 bases, and 8 bases lay outside the gene matches. Germline lookup yields CDR1 SGHDN and CDR2 FVKESK. CDR3 length: 18 residues.

This clone showed up just once. This chain joins TRBV28 and TRBJ1-5; D remains ambiguous. V dropped 8 bases and J dropped 5 bases, with 13 bases sitting between them. Per the germline V gene, CDR1 is MDHEN and CDR2 is SYDVKM. The CDR3 runs to 13 residues. The CDR3 coding sequence is TGTGCCAGCTGGGCAGGATGGGATCAGCCCCAGCATTTT. As protein: CASWAGWDQPQHF.

The chain joins TRBV2 to TRBJ1-1, with 8 bases fitting TRBD1. Germline CDR1 reads SNHLY; CDR2 reads FYNNEI. The CDR3 spans 15 residues. The junction had 10 bases not matched to a gene; V was cut back by 3 bases and J by 7 bases. CDR3 protein: CASSDRDRGFIEAFF. The CDR3 DNA reads as TGTGCCAGCAGTGACAGAGACAGGGGTTTTATTGAAGCTTTCTTT.

This chain uses TRBV28 with TRBJ1-3; D remains ambiguous. From germline, CDR1 is MDHEN and CDR2 SYDVKM. The CDR3 has 14 residues. Deletions cut 8 bases from V and 4 bases from J, with 15 bases between. The CDR3: CASRSRTSGNTIYF. Here the CDR3 DNA reads TGTGCCAGCCGGAGCCGGACTTCGGGAAACACCATATATTTT.

The chain recombines TRBV10-3 with TRBJ2-5; 7 bases line up with TRBD1. Germline CDR1 ENHRY, CDR2 SYGVKD. The junction had 12 bases not matched to a gene; V was cut back by 9 bases and J by 5 bases. The CDR3 totals 14 residues. This chain's CDR3 is CAIKDRLRGETQYF. DNA of the CDR3: TGTGCCATAAAGGACAGGTTGAGGGGGGAGACCCAGTACTTC.

The rearrangement links TRBV7-6 to TRBJ2-7, with 9 bases identical to TRBD1. CDR1 and CDR2 (germline): SGHVS, FNYEAQ. J lost 2 bases, V lost 8 bases, and 7 bases had no gene match. The length of the CDR3 is 14 residues. The CDR3, as DNA: TGTGCCAGCTGTCCCGGGACAGGGCCCTACGAGCAGTACTTC. This encodes CASCPGTGPYEQYF.

This sequence joins TRBV2 and TRBJ1-2; 7 bases map to TRBD1. V trimming: 4 bases; J trimming: 4 bases; junction bases outside the gene matches: 6. The CDR3 consists of 14 residues. CDR1 is SNHLY and CDR2 is FYNNEI in the germline V gene. The DNA for the CDR3 is TGTGCCAGCAGTGTCAGACAGGGAGGCTATGGCTACACCTTC. Translated: CASSVRQGGYGYTF.

This sequence joins TRBV28 and TRBJ2-2; D is possibly TRBD2 (5 bases). The V end lost 8 bases, the J end lost 4 bases, and 5 bases lay between the germline ends. This CDR3 has 11 amino acids. Germline lookup yields CDR1 MDHEN and CDR2 SYDVKM. CDR3 sequence reads: CASGLTGELFF. DNA for the CDR3: TGTGCCAGCGGACTCACCGGGGAGCTGTTTTTT.

This clone was counted ten times or more. The V gene is TRBV5-1, the J gene TRBJ1-2; tentatively, D is TRBD1 (5 bases). Trimming removed 5 bases from V and 0 bases from J, with 11 bases in between. This CDR3 is built from 14 residues. Germline V CDR1 and CDR2: SGHRS, YFSETQ. The chain's CDR3 is CASSYGGANYGYTF. The CDR3 DNA reads as TGCGCCAGCAGTTACGGGGGAGCTAACTATGGCTACACCTTC.

J is TRBJ1-3 and V is TRBV13, with D maybe TRBD1 (5 bases). CDR3 length equals 17 residues. Germline V gene lookup returns CDR1 PRHDT and CDR2 FYEKMQ (reference sequence). Trimming cost V 3 bases and J 0 bases, with 15 bases left between them. The CDR3 sequence: CASSFSPRGHSGNTIYF. CDR3 nucleotides: TGTGCCAGCAGCTTTAGCCCTAGGGGCCACTCTGGAAACACCATATATTTT.

This rearrangement joins TRBV3-1 (or the pseudogene TRBV3-2) to TRBJ1-3; D remains unclear. V gave up 4 bases and J gave up 5 bases, with 12 bases separating them. This CDR3 has 14 residues. From germline, CDR1 is LGHDT and CDR2 YNNKEL (reference sequence). CDR3 in DNA: TGTGCCAGCAGCCCCGACACATACCGAAACACCATATATTTT. Protein: CASSPDTYRNTIYF.

The genes are TRBV19 and TRBJ2-3; D possibly corresponds to TRBD1 (6 bases). The germline V gene has CDR1 LNHDA and CDR2 SQIVND (reference sequence). The CDR3 loop spans 15 amino acids. The ends were cut back, 9 bases at V and 0 bases at J, with 16 bases in the middle. CDR3 DNA sequence: TGTGCCAGGACCCTTAGGGGGACAAGCACAGATACGCAGTATTTT. This codes for CARTLRGTSTDTQYF.

The chain links TRBV29-1 to TRBJ1-3, with D perhaps matching TRBD1 (6 bases). Germline assignment: CDR1 SQVTM and CDR2 ANQGSEA. The CDR3 extends over 13 amino acids. V dropped 7 bases and J dropped 3 bases, with 13 bases sitting between them. The DNA of the CDR3 is TGCAGCGGATTGGACAGCCTTGGAAACACCATATATTTT. Translating it yields CSGLDSLGNTIYF. Looking up the rest from reference TRBV29-1 and TRBJ1-3 gives the full variable domain: SAVISQKPSRDICQRGTSLTIQCQVDSQVTMMFWYRQQPGQSLTLIATANQGSEATYESGFVIDKFPISRPNLTFSTLTVSNMSPEDSSIYLCSGLDSLGNTIYFGEGSWLTVV.

This chain uses TRBV6-5 with TRBJ2-7; the match to TRBD1 covers 11 bases. The CDR3 runs to 15 residues. V dropped 6 bases and J dropped 3; count of bases not matched to a gene: 7. Germline V CDR1 and CDR2: MNHEY, SVGAGI. The chain's CDR3 is CASRVGTGGIYEQYF. The CDR3 nucleotides are TGTGCCAGCAGAGTGGGGACAGGGGGGATCTACGAGCAGTACTTC.

The J gene is TRBJ1-6, the V gene TRBV2, with TRBD1 as a possible D gene (5 bases). The CDR3 consists of 14 residues. CDR1 is SNHLY, CDR2 FYNNEI, per germline. V dropped 6 bases and J dropped 4 bases, with 10 bases sitting between them. CDR3 nucleotide sequence: TGTGCCAGCAGCCTCGACAGTTATAATTCACCCCTCCACTTT. This codes for CASSLDSYNSPLHF.

The sample holds a few counts of this clone. The chain recombines TRBV30 with TRBJ1-2; TRBD1 might be the D (5 bases). V lost 0 bases and J lost 8, with 13 bases in between. Germline V gene data show CDR1 as GTSNPN and CDR2 as SVGIG (reference sequence). This CDR3 is built from 13 residues. The CDR3 DNA reads as TGTGCCTGGAGTGTCTGGACAAATGGAGGCTACACCTTC. Encoded protein: CAWSVWTNGGYTF.

This rearrangement joins TRBV5-1 to TRBJ1-6; 9 nucleotides match TRBD1. J was trimmed by 7 bases and V by 0 bases; bases with no gene match: 2. CDR1 is SGHRS and CDR2 is YFSETQ in the germline V gene. This CDR3 contains 15 residues. CDR3 DNA: TGCGCCAGCAGCTTGGGGGACAGGGAAAATTCACCCCTCCACTTT. Its translation: CASSLGDRENSPLHF.

The V gene is TRBV19, the J gene TRBJ1-1, with TRBD1 matching over 8 bases. The CDR3 is made up of 15 amino acids. Germline values: CDR1 LNHDA, CDR2 SQIVND (reference sequence). The V segment lost 3 bases and the J segment 0 bases; nucleotides outside the gene matches: 3. In DNA, the CDR3 is TGTGCCAGTAGTATGGGGACAGGCCTGAACACTGAAGCTTTCTTT. Translated, it gives CASSMGTGLNTEAFF.

The CDR3 DNA sequence: TGTGCCAGCGGCCGGGACAACTACGAGCAGTACTTC. As protein: CASGRDNYEQYF. The V and J genes are TRBV28 and TRBJ2-7; tentative D call: TRBD1 (6 bases). The V gene's germline CDR1 is MDHEN and CDR2 SYDVKM. The CDR3 has 12 amino acids. V was clipped by 8 bases and J by 3 bases, with 11 bases between them.

In DNA form, the CDR3 reads TGTGCCAGCAGCTTAGGGGGGCCAGGGGATCAGCCCCAGCATTTT. Translated: CASSLGGPGDQPQHF. The V gene is TRBV13, the J gene TRBJ1-5; tentative D call: TRBD1 (6 bases). CDR3 length equals 15 residues. In germline, CDR1 is PRHDT, CDR2 FYEKMQ (reference sequence). The V end lost 0 bases, the J end lost 5 bases, and 11 bases lay between the germline ends.

This chain joins TRBV5-4 and TRBJ2-3; 7 bases map to TRBD1. J was trimmed by 8 bases and V by 4 bases; bases with no gene match: 16. The germline V gene encodes CDR1 SGHNT and CDR2 YYREEE (reference sequence). The CDR3 extends over 16 amino acids. This CDR3 is CASSPLVRGGPRTQYF. The DNA for the CDR3 is TGTGCCAGCAGCCCACTCGTCCGAGGGGGCCCCCGTACGCAGTATTTT.

V is TRBV5-4 and J is TRBJ2-5; D is unresolved. V lost 0 bases, J lost 5 bases, and 11 bases lay in between. Per germline, CDR1 SGHNT and CDR2 YYREEE (reference sequence). The CDR3 spans 14 residues. The CDR3 DNA reads TGTGCCAGCAGCTTGGGAGGCGATGAGGAGACCCAGTACTTC. It codes for CASSLGGDEETQYF. Using reference TRBV5-4 and TRBJ2-5 for the parts outside the CDR3, the full variable domain is ETGVTQSPTHLIKTRGQQVTLRCSSQSGHNTVSWYQQALGQGPQFIFQYYREEENGRGNFPPRFSGLQFPNYSSELNVNALELDDSALYLCASSLGGDEETQYFGPGTRLLVL.

The rearrangement uses TRBV5-4 and TRBJ2-1; D remains unclear. V gave up 0 bases and J gave up 6 bases, with 13 bases separating them. The CDR3 loop spans 15 amino acids. Germline V gene data show CDR1 as SGHNT and CDR2 as YYREEE (reference sequence). The CDR3 protein is CASSLVGRYSNEQFF. Here the CDR3 DNA reads TGTGCCAGCAGCTTGGTAGGCAGGTACTCCAATGAGCAGTTCTTC.

The chain joins TRBV30 to TRBJ1-2, with TRBD1 matching 7 bases. The germline V gene has CDR1 GTSNPN and CDR2 SVGIG (reference sequence). The CDR3 covers 13 residues. With V trimmed by 7 bases and J by 7 bases, 12 bases remained unmatched. The CDR3 loop reads CALRQGSFRGYTF. The CDR3 nucleotides read TGTGCCTTACGACAGGGTAGCTTCCGTGGCTACACCTTC.

DNA for the CDR3: TGCAGCGTTGCCGAGCAGGGGCCCAATTCACCCCTCCACTTT. Protein: CSVAEQGPNSPLHF. The V and J genes are TRBV29-1 and TRBJ1-6; D may be TRBD1 (6 bases). Germline V gene sequence: CDR1 SQVTM, CDR2 ANQGSEA. The V and J ends lost 4 bases and 7 bases respectively, with 14 bases between them. This CDR3 has 14 residues. The entire variable domain, with the rest obtained from reference TRBV29-1 and TRBJ1-6, is as follows: SAVISQKPSRDICQRGTSLTIQCQVDSQVTMMFWYRQQPGQSLTLIATANQGSEATYESGFVIDKFPISRPNLTFSTLTVSNMSPEDSSIYLCSVAEQGPNSPLHFGNGTRLTVT.

This sequence joins TRBV5-1 and TRBJ1-4; D gene ambiguous. The CDR3 has 16 amino acids. CDR1 SGHRS and CDR2 YFSETQ come from the germline V gene. V lost 0 bases and J lost 4, with 13 bases in between. The CDR3 spells CASSLDRGRINEKLFF. CDR3 DNA sequence: TGCGCCAGCAGCTTGGATCGCGGGCGGATTAATGAAAAACTGTTTTTT. The complete variable domain, with remaining parts taken from reference TRBV5-1 and TRBJ1-4, reads KAGVTQTPRYLIKTRGQQVTLSCSPISGHRSVSWYQQTPGQGLQFLFEYFSETQRNKGNFPGRFSGRQFSNSRSEMNVSTLELGDSALYLCASSLDRGRINEKLFFGSGTQLSVL.